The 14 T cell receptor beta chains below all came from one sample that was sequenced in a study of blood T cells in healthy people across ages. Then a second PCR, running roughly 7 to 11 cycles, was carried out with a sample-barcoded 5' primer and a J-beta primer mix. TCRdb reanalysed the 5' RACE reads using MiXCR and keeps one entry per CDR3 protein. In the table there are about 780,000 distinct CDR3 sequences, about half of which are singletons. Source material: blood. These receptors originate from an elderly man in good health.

The CDR3 DNA reads as TGTGCCAGCAGCCAAGAGAGAAGCGGGGGGGCAAGTCAAGAGACCCAGTACTTC. The encoded protein is CASSQERSGGASQETQYF. This sequence joins TRBV4-2 and TRBJ2-5, with 10 positions matching TRBD2. The germline V gene has CDR1 LGHNA and CDR2 YNFKEQ. V lost 0 bases, J lost 2 bases, and 9 bases stayed unmatched. The CDR3 length is 18 residues.

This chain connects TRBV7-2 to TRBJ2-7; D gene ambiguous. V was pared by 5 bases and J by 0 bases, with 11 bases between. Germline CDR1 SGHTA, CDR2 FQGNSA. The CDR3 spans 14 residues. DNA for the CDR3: TGTGCCAGCAGCACCCGAGCATCCTCCTACGAGCAGTACTTC. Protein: CASSTRASSYEQYF.

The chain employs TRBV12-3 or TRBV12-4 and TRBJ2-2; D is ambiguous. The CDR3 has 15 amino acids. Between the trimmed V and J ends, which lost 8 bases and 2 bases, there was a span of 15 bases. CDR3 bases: TGTGCCAGCCAGTTGCAGAACCTCAACACCGGGGAGCTGTTTTTT. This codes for CASQLQNLNTGELFF.

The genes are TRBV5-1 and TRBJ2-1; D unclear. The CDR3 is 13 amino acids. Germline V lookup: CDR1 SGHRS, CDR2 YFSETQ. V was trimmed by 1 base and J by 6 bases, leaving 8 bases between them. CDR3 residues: CASSLPPRNEQFF. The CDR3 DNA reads TGCGCCAGCAGCTTGCCTCCACGCAATGAGCAGTTCTTC.

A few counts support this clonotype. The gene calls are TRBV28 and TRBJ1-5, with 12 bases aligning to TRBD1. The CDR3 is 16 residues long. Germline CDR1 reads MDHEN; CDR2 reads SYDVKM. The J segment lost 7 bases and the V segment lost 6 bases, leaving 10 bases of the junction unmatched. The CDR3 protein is CASRLGTGGIKQPQHF. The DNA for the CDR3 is TGTGCCAGCAGACTCGGGACAGGGGGCATAAAGCAGCCCCAGCATTTT.

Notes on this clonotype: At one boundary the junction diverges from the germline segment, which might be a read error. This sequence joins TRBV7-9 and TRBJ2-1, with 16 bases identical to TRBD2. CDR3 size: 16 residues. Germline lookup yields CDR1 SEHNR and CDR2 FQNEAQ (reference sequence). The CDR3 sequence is CACSLAGLAGGSEQFF. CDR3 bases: TGTGCCTGCAGCTTAGCGGGACTAGCGGGAGGGTCTGAGCAGTTCTTC.

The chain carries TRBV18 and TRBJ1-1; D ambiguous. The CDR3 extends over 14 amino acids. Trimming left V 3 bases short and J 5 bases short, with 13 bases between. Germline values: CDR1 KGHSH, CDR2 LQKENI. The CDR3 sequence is CASSPQAARTEAFF. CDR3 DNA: TGTGCCAGCTCACCTCAGGCGGCGAGGACTGAAGCTTTCTTT.

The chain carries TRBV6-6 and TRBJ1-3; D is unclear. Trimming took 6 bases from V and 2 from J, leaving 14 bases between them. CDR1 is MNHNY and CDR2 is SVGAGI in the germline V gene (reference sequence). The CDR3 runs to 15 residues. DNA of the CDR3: TGTGCCAGCAGCCCCACCCTACGGGCTGGAAACACCATATATTTT. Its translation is CASSPTLRAGNTIYF.

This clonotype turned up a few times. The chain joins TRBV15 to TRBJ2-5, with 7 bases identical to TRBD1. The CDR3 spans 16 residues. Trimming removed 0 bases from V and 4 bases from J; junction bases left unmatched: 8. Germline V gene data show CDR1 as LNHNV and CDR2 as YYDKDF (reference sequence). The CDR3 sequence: CATSRDLTGTLETQYF. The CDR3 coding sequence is TGTGCCACCAGCAGAGATTTGACAGGGACATTAGAGACCCAGTACTTC.

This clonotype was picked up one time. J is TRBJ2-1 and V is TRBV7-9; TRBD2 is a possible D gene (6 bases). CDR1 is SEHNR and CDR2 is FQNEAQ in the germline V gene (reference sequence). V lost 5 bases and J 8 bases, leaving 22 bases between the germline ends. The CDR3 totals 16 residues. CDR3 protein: CASSGFSGENDDEQFF. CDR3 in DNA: TGTGCCAGCAGCGGGTTTTCGGGGGAGAATGACGATGAGCAGTTCTTC.

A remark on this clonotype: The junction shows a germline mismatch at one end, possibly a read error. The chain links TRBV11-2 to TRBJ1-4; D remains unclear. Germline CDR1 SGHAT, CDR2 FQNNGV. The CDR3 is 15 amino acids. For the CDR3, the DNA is TGTGCCAGCAGCTCGCGTGGAGCCCCTAACGAAAAACTGTTTTTT. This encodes CASSSRGAPNEKLFF. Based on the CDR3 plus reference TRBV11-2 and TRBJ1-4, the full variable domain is EAGVAQSPRYKIIEKRQSVAFWCNPISGHATLYWYQQILGQGPKLLIQFQNNGVVDDSQLPKDRFSAERLKGVDSTLKIQPAKLEDSAVYLCASSSRGAPNEKLFFGSGTQLSVL.

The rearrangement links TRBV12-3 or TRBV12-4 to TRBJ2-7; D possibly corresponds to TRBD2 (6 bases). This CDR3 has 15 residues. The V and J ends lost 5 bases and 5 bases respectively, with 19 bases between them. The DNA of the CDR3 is TGTGCCAGCAGTACTATAGCGGACGGAGTCCACGAGCAGTACTTC. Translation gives CASSTIADGVHEQYF.

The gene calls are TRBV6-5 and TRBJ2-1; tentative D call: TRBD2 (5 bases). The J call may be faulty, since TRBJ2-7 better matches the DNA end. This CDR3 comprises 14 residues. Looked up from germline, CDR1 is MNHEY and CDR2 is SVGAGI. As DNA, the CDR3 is TGTGCCAGCAGTTACTCCGGCGACTACAATGAGCAGTACTTC. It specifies CASSYSGDYNEQYF.

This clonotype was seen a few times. The CDR3 protein is CASSRGSARDRYEQYF. The CDR3, as DNA: TGTGCCAGCAGCCGAGGTTCGGCTAGGGACCGCTACGAGCAGTACTTC. This sequence joins TRBV7-2 and TRBJ2-7; D may match TRBD1 or TRBD2 (5 bases each). The length of the CDR3 is 16 residues. Germline lookup yields CDR1 SGHTA and CDR2 FQGNSA. V lost 5 bases, J lost 3 bases, and 20 bases lay in between.